This T cell receptor beta chain derives from a study of blood T cells in healthy people across ages. With a J-beta primer mix and a sample-barcoded 5' primer, a second PCR ran about 7 to 12 cycles. TCRdb itself ran the 5' RACE reads through MiXCR, one entry per CDR3 protein. This table has 1.5 million to 2 million distinct CDR3 sequences, under 30% appearing once. Comments on this clonotype: This may stem from a read error, because a much larger clone lies one nucleotide away.

CDR3 length: 15 residues. Per the germline V gene, CDR1 is DFQATT and CDR2 is SNEGSKA (reference sequence). This clonotype was obtained from a woman in her 30s in good health. Source material: blood. The chain links TRBV20-1 to TRBJ2-1; either TRBD1 or TRBD2 may fit D (7 bases each). The CDR3 sequence: CSARTGEGRYNKQFF. CDR3 nucleotide sequence: TGCAGTGCTAGAACAGGGGAGGGCCGCTACAATAAGCAGTTCTTC.